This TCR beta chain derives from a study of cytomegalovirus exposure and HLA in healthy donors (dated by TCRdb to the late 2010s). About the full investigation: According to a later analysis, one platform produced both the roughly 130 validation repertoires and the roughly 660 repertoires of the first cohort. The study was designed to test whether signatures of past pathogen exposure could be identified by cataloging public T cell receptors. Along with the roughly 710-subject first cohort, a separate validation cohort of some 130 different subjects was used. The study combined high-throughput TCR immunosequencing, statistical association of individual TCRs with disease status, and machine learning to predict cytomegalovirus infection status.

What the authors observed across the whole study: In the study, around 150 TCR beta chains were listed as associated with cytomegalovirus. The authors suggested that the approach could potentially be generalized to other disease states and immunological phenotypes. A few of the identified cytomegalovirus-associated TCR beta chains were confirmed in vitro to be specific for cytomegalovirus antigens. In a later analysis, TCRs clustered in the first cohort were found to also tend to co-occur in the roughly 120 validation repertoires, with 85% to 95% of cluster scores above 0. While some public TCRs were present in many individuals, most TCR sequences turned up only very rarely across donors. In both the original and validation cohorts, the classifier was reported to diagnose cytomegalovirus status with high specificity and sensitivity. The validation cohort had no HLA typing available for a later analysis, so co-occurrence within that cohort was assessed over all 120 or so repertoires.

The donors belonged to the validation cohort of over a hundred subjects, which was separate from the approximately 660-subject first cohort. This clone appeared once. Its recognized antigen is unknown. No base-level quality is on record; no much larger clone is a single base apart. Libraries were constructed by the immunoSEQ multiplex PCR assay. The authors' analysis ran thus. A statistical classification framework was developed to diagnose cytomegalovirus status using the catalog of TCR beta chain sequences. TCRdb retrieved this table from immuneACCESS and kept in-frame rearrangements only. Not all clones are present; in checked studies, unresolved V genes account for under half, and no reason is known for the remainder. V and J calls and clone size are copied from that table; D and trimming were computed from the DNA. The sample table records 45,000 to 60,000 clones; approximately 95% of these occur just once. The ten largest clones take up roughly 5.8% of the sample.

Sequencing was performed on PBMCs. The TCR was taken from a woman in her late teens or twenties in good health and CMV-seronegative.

Read as DNA, the sequence is TGTGCCAGCAGCCTGGAGGGGAACGTCTACGAGCAGTACTTC. Its protein is CASSLEGNVYEQYF. This chain joins TRBV5-4 to TRBJ2-7; a tentative D match to TRBD2 spans 6 bases. The CDR3 runs 14 amino acids, cysteine and phenylalanine included. The only DNA kept is the CDR3, 42 bases in frame from the first base. According to the germline V gene (reference sequence), CDR1 reads SGHNT and CDR2 reads YYREEE. V is reduced by 4 bases and J by 3 bases, leaving a spacing of 14 bases between them.